Included here is one T cell receptor beta chain sequence, with context. Both 60 Vbeta primers and 13 Jbeta primers went into the PCR. Sequencing was performed with immunoSEQ multiplex PCR; in TCRdb, only in-frame clones are kept and a portion is missing. The sample carries hundreds of thousands of clones, roughly 80% recorded once. The data originate from a study of cytomegalovirus exposure and HLA in healthy donors. CDR3 length: 16 residues. CDR1 SGHAT and CDR2 FQNNGV come from the germline V gene. Trimming took 3 bases from V and 3 from J; bases not matched to a gene: 4. The source is a man aged 40-55 years in good health and CMV-seronegative. The sample taken for sequencing was PBMCs. V usage is TRBV11-2 and J usage is TRBJ2-1; 11 bases fit TRBD2. The CDR3 sequence is CASSFTSGRSYNEQFF. The CDR3 DNA reads as TGTGCCAGCAGCTTTACTAGCGGGAGAAGCTACAATGAGCAGTTCTTC. Based on the CDR3 plus reference TRBV11-2 and TRBJ2-1, the full variable domain is EAGVAQSPRYKIIEKRQSVAFWCNPISGHATLYWYQQILGQGPKLLIQFQNNGVVDDSQLPKDRFSAERLKGVDSTLKIQPAKLEDSAVYLCASSFTSGRSYNEQFFGPGTRLTVL.